The T cell receptor (beta chain) described here comes from a study of blood T cell repertoires in COVID-19. Only in-frame clones appear in the TCRdb table, and some are missing; sequencing was by immunoSEQ multiplex PCR. The sample has roughly 500,000 clones; more than 75% are singletons. This clone was counted only a few times. From germline, CDR1 is MNHEY and CDR2 SVGEGT. The CDR3 has 13 amino acids. The V end lost 2 bases, the J end lost 6 bases, and 11 bases lay between the germline ends. The origin of this receptor is a woman in her forties who had recovered from COVID-19. The chain links TRBV6-2 or TRBV6-3 to TRBJ2-7; D might be TRBD2 (6 bases). Specimen: PBMCs or T cells enriched from blood (not recorded which). The CDR3 DNA reads TGTGCCAGCAGTTACCCGGGAGACCTCGAGCAGTACTTC. This codes for CASSYPGDLEQYF.